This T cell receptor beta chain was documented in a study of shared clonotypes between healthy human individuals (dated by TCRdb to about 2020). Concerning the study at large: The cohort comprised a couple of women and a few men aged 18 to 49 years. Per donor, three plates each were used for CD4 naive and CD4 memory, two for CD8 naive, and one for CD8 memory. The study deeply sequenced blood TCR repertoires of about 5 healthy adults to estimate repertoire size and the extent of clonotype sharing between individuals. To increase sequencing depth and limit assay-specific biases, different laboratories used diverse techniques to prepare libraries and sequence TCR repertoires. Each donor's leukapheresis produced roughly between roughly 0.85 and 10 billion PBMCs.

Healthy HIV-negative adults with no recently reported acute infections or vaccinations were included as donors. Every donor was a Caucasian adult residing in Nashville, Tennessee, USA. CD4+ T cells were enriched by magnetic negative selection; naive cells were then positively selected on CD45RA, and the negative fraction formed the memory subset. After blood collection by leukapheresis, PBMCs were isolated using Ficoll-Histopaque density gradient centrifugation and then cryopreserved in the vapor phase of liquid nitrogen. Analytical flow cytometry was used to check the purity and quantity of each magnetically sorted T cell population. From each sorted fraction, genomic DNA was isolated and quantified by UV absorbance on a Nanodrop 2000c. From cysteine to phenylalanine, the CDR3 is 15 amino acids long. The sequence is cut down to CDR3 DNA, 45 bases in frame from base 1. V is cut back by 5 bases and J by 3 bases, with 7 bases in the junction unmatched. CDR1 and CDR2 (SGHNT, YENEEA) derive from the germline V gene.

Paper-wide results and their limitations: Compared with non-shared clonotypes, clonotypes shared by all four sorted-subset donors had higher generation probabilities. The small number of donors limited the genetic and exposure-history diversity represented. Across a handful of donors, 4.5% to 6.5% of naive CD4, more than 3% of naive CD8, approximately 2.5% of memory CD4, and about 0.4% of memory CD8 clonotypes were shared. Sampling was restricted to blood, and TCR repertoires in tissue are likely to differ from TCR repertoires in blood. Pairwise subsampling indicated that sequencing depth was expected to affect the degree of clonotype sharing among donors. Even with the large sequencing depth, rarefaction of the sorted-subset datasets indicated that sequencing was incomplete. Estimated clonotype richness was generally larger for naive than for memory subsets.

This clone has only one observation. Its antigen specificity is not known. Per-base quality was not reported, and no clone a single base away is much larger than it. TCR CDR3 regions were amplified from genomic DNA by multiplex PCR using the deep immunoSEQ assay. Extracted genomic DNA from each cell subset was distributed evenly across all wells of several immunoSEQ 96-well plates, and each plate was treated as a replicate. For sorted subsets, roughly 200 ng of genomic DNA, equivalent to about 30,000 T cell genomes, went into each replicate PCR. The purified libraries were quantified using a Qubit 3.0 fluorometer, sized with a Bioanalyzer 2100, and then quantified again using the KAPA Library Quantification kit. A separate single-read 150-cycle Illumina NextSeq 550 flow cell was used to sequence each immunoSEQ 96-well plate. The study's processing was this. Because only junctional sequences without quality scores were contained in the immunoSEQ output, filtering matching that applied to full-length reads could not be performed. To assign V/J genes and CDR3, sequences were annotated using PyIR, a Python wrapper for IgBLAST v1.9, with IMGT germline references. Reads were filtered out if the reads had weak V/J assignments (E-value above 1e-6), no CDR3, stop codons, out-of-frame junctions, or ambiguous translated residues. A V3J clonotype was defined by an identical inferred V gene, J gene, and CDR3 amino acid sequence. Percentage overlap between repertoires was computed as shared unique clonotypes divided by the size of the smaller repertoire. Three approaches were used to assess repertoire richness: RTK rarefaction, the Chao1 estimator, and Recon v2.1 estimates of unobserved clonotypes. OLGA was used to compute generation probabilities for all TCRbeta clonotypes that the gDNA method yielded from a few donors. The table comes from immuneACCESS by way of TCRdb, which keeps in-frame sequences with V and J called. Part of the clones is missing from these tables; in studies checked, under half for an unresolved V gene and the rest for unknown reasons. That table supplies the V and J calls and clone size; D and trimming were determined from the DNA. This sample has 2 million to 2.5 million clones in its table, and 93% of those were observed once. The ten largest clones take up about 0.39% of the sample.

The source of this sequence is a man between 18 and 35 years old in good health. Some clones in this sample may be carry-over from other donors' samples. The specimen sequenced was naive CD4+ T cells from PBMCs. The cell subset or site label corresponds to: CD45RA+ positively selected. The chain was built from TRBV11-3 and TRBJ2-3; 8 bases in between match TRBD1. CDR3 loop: CASSAWTGPTDTQYF. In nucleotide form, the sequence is TGTGCCAGCAGCGCCTGGACAGGGCCAACAGATACGCAGTATTTT.